This T cell receptor (beta chain) is drawn from a study of monozygotic twins with inflammatory bowel disease. Blood was collected, more than 2 ml per donor. Note on this clonotype: Its antigen is as yet unknown.

Germline V lookup: CDR1 SGHRS, CDR2 YFSETQ. The length of the CDR3 is 13 residues. Starting material for each TCR library was about 3,500 ng of total RNA. Two nested PCRs, around 16 and 10 cycles, amplified TCRalpha and TCRbeta cDNA. TCRdb reprocessed the 5' RACE reads and stores each CDR3 protein as one record, lacking DNA. Here the sample table reports 350,000 to 550,000 distinct CDR3 sequences. Notes on the study in general: Versus healthy twins, IBD patients showed fewer clonotypes shared with others, especially with disease activity.

Sequencing input: blood. The V and J genes are TRBV5-1 and TRBJ2-2; TCRdb's D call of TRBD1 is untestable without DNA. This receptor was taken from a human donor with ulcerative colitis or Crohn's disease, or a healthy co-twin of an affected twin (not recorded which). The CDR3 is CASRDSYTGELFF.